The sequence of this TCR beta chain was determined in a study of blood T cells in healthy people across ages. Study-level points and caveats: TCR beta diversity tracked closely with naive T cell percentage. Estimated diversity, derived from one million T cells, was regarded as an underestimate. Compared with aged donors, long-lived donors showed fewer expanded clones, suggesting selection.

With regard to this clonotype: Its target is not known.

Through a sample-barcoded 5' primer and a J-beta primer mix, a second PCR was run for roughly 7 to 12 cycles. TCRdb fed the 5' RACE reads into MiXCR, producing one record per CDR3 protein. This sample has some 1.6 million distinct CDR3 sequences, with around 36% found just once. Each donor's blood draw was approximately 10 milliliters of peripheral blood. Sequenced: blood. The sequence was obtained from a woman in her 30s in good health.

Written as DNA, the CDR3 is TGCAGTGCTCCAGATGTCCGGATAAGTGGCTACACCTTC. It translates to CSAPDVRISGYTF. The chain links TRBV20-1 to TRBJ1-2; D gene unclear. Germline CDR1 is DFQATT and CDR2 is SNEGSKA (reference sequence). V lost 5 bases and J 7 bases, leaving 17 bases between the germline ends. This CDR3 spans 13 amino acids.